These 5 T cell receptor beta chains were all obtained from the same sample, sequenced in a study of cytomegalovirus exposure and HLA in healthy donors. The PCR used 60 Vbeta and 13 Jbeta primers. Generated by immunoSEQ multiplex PCR, the TCRdb table keeps only in-frame clones and is missing some. This table has about 160,000 clones, 55% to 70% appearing once. Sequenced sample: PBMCs. The receptors were gathered from an older woman in good health and CMV-seropositive.

This clone was seen a few times. This chain links TRBV7-2 with TRBJ2-5; unclear D gene. Trimming took off 5 bases at V and 4 bases at J, with 8 bases between the two ends. Germline values: CDR1 SGHTA, CDR2 FQGNSA. The CDR3 consists of 12 residues. Here the CDR3 reads CASSATLETQYF. Here the CDR3 DNA reads TGTGCCAGCAGCGCGACACTAGAGACCCAGTACTTC.

This chain joins TRBV7-6 and TRBJ2-1; 8 bases match TRBD2. J lost 0 bases, V lost 5 bases, and 9 bases had no gene match. Germline V gene sequence: CDR1 SGHVS, CDR2 FNYEAQ. This CDR3 has 17 residues. The CDR3 loop is CASSALAGSFSYNEQFF. Here the CDR3 DNA reads TGTGCCAGCAGCGCGTTAGCGGGGTCGTTCTCCTACAATGAGCAGTTCTTC.

The J gene is TRBJ1-3, the V gene TRBV7-9; D not resolved. Germline V gene sequence: CDR1 SEHNR, CDR2 FQNEAQ (reference sequence). The CDR3 spans 15 residues. Trimming removed 5 bases at V and 0 bases at J, with 11 bases between. CDR3 sequence: CASSLSFVSGNTIYF. CDR3 coding DNA: TGTGCCAGCAGCCTGAGTTTCGTCTCTGGAAACACCATATATTTT.

V usage is TRBV4-2 and J usage is TRBJ2-2, with TRBD2 matching over 8 bases. V dropped 6 bases and J dropped 0; count of bases not matched to a gene: 3. This CDR3 is built from 15 residues. Germline V gene data show CDR1 as LGHNA and CDR2 as YNFKEQ. CDR3 in DNA: TGTGCCAGCAGGGTAGCGGGGTCGAACACCGGGGAGCTGTTTTTT. Protein sequence: CASRVAGSNTGELFF.

The chain uses TRBV7-9 and TRBJ2-1; 8 bases fit TRBD1. CDR3 length: 18 amino acids. Germline assignment: CDR1 SEHNR and CDR2 FQNEAQ (reference sequence). The V segment lost 5 bases and the J segment 5 bases; nucleotides outside the gene matches: 17. The CDR3 region has the DNA TGTGCCAGCAGCCCCTTGTGGGGGACAGGACCAAAAAACAATGAGCAGTTCTTC. Protein product: CASSPLWGTGPKNNEQFF.